The 15 T cell receptor beta chains reported below all come from one sample, sequenced in a study of blood T cells in healthy people across ages. A sample-barcoded 5' primer and a J-beta primer mix were used in a second PCR of roughly 6 to 11 cycles. TCRdb re-called the 5' RACE reads through MiXCR, storing one row per CDR3 protein. The sample holds roughly 1.7 million distinct CDR3 sequences, 30% to 40% seen once. Sequencing input: blood. These receptor sequences come from a woman aged 25 to 39 in good health.

The rearrangement joins TRBV2 to TRBJ2-7; tentative D call: TRBD1 (5 bases). V was pared by 3 bases and J by 0 bases, with 12 bases between. Germline CDR1 SNHLY, CDR2 FYNNEI. The CDR3 spans 15 residues. The CDR3 DNA reads as TGTGCCAGCAGTGAGGTGACAGAAGACTCCTACGAGCAGTACTTC. This encodes CASSEVTEDSYEQYF.

This clonotype was counted only a few times. The rearrangement links TRBV4-1 to TRBJ2-7; the D is unclear. CDR3 length: 17 amino acids. Germline V gene lookup returns CDR1 MGHRA and CDR2 YSYEKL. V lost 0 bases and J lost 0, with 15 bases in between. The CDR3 loop reads CASSQDSGHQASYEQYF. DNA of the CDR3: TGCGCCAGCAGCCAAGATTCGGGTCACCAGGCCTCCTACGAGCAGTACTTC.

Remarks on this clonotype: One end of the junction does not line up with germline, which may come from a read error. The V and J genes are TRBV12-3 or TRBV12-4 and TRBJ2-3; 9 bases agree with TRBD2. The CDR3 spans 16 residues. CDR3 coding DNA: TGTGCCAGCAGTTTAGTGTTAGCGGGAGCGGCAGATACGGAGTATTTT. Its protein product is CASSLVLAGAADTEYF.

In this sample, this clonotype turned up a few times. This chain joins TRBV2 and TRBJ2-3; 11 nucleotides align to TRBD1. Trimming removed 3 bases from V and 0 bases from J; junction bases left unmatched: 5. The CDR3 has 17 residues. The V gene's germline CDR1 is SNHLY and CDR2 FYNNEI. The CDR3 DNA is TGTGCCAGCAGTGACCCCGGGGACAGGGGGAGCACAGATACGCAGTATTTT. Its translation: CASSDPGDRGSTDTQYF.

The V and J genes are TRBV10-3 and TRBJ1-1; 9 bases line up with TRBD1. CDR3 length equals 14 residues. Germline CDR1 and CDR2: ENHRY and SYGVKD. Germline trimming cut 7 bases from V and 4 bases from J; bases unmatched to any gene: 7. The CDR3 nucleotides read TGTGCCATCACCCGGACAGGGGAGGGCACTGAAGCTTTCTTT. This sequence encodes CAITRTGEGTEAFF.

V gene TRBV6-1 combines with J gene TRBJ2-3, with a possible D match to TRBD2 (5 bases). This CDR3 spans 14 amino acids. Germline loops: CDR1 MNHNS, CDR2 SASEGT. Deletions cut 11 bases from V and 2 bases from J, with 17 bases between. In DNA, the CDR3 is TGTGCCCTAGAAGAGGGCGTAGTCACAGATACGCAGTATTTT. Its protein product is CALEEGVVTDTQYF.

CDR3 DNA: TGCGCCAGCAGCCCGAAGCCGGGACAGGGTCAGGATTCACCCCTCCACTTT. This translates into CASSPKPGQGQDSPLHF. This rearrangement joins TRBV5-1 to TRBJ1-6, with 9 bases fitting TRBD1. Losses at the gene ends were 4 bases for V and 8 bases for J; bases not matched to a gene: 13. The CDR3 is 17 residues long. The germline V gene encodes CDR1 SGHRS and CDR2 YFSETQ.

The rearrangement uses TRBV11-2 and TRBJ2-3; the match to TRBD1 covers 7 bases. Germline V gene sequence: CDR1 SGHAT, CDR2 FQNNGV. V shed 5 bases and J 1 base; nucleotides not matched to a gene: 3. This CDR3 contains 14 residues. The chain's CDR3 is CASSHTGGTDTQYF. The CDR3 DNA reads TGTGCCAGCAGCCATACAGGGGGCACAGATACGCAGTATTTT.

J is TRBJ2-1 and V is TRBV2, with TRBD2 identical over 11 bases. V was pared by 4 bases and J by 8 bases, with 19 bases of the junction left unmatched. The CDR3 is 19 residues long. CDR1 and CDR2 from the germline V gene are SNHLY and FYNNEI. CDR3 protein: CASSGHRGLLAGADDEQFF. The CDR3 DNA reads as TGTGCCAGCAGTGGACACAGGGGGTTACTAGCGGGAGCGGACGATGAGCAGTTCTTC.

This clonotype was counted ten times or more. CDR3 nucleotide sequence: TGTGCCAGCAGCGTAACGGTGAGGACAGATACGCAGTATTTT. It is translated as CASSVTVRTDTQYF. V usage is TRBV9 and J usage is TRBJ2-3; unclear D gene. V was pared by 1 base and J by 3 bases, with 9 bases between. This CDR3 comprises 14 residues. Germline V gene data show CDR1 as SGDLS and CDR2 as YYNGEE. Based on the CDR3 plus reference TRBV9 and TRBJ2-3, the full variable domain is DSGVTQTPKHLITATGQRVTLRCSPRSGDLSVYWYQQSLDQGLQFLIQYYNGEERAKGNILERFSAQQFPDLHSELNLSSLELGDSALYFCASSVTVRTDTQYFGPGTRLTVL.

This clonotype was picked up a small number of times. CDR3 loop: CSATFGQGSVNTEAFF. The CDR3, as DNA: TGCAGTGCTACCTTTGGACAGGGCTCCGTGAACACTGAAGCTTTCTTT. The chain carries TRBV20-1 and TRBJ1-1, with TRBD1 matching 8 bases. Germline V gene sequence: CDR1 DFQATT, CDR2 SNEGSKA (reference sequence). Losses at the gene ends were 4 bases for V and 0 bases for J; bases not matched to a gene: 10. The CDR3 has 16 residues.

In this sample, this clonotype turned up once. The chain has TRBV9 and TRBJ1-4, with no clear D. CDR1 and CDR2 (germline): SGDLS, YYNGEE. Trimming stripped 0 bases from V and 5 bases from J, with 8 bases between. This CDR3 spans 14 amino acids. In DNA, the CDR3 is TGTGCCAGCAGCGTAGAGGCCAACAATGAAAAACTGTTTTTT. Residues: CASSVEANNEKLFF.

A note on this clonotype: This may stem from a read error, because a much larger clone lies one nucleotide away. This sequence joins TRBV10-3 and TRBJ1-2, with D unclear. V was clipped by 11 bases and J by 8 bases, with 21 bases between them. The germline gives CDR1 ENHRY, CDR2 SYGVKD. This CDR3 region has 13 residues. The CDR3 is CAVDGSGRGGYTF. The DNA for the CDR3 is TGTGCCGTCGACGGGAGCGGACGCGGGGGCTACACCTTC.

The chain combines TRBV30 with TRBJ2-1; weak D call: TRBD2 (5 bases). From germline, CDR1 is GTSNPN and CDR2 SVGIG (reference sequence). CDR3 length equals 14 residues. V was pared by 1 base and J by 1 base, with 8 bases between. The CDR3 spells CAWSGGPSYNEQFF. The CDR3 DNA reads TGTGCCTGGAGTGGAGGGCCTTCCTACAATGAGCAGTTCTTC.

The sample holds a few counts of this clonotype. J is TRBJ1-5 and V is TRBV20-1, with D tentatively TRBD1 (5 bases). With 3 bases removed from V and 6 bases from J, the gap between germline ends came to 18 bases. The CDR3 consists of 15 residues. CDR1 DFQATT and CDR2 SNEGSKA come from the germline V gene (reference sequence). CDR3 protein: CSARHQGLTFQPQHF. The CDR3 nucleotides are TGCAGTGCTAGGCACCAGGGACTCACATTTCAGCCCCAGCATTTT.